Listed here are 2 T cell receptor beta chains from one sample, sequenced in a study of T cells after yellow fever vaccination. TCRdb reprocessed the 5' RACE reads via MiXCR and lists one record per CDR3 protein. Of about 150,000 distinct CDR3 sequences listed, about 6% were seen once; the top ten hold about 2.7%. The input for sequencing was CD4+ T cells sorted from PBMCs, taken on the day of the first yellow fever vaccination. Source of these receptors: a man younger than 35 who received the YFV17D yellow fever vaccine.

At least ten counts were recorded for this clonotype. This chain links TRBV5-1 with TRBJ2-3; 8 bases are shared with TRBD1. CDR3 length equals 14 residues. From germline, CDR1 is SGHRS and CDR2 YFSETQ. V was pared by 5 bases and J by 0 bases, with 2 bases of the junction left unmatched. The CDR3 nucleotides read TGCGCCAGCAGGACAGGGGCGAGCACAGATACGCAGTATTTT. It codes for CASRTGASTDTQYF.

This clonotype came up many times. This chain joins TRBV2 and TRBJ1-1; tentatively, D is TRBD1 (5 bases). CDR1 and CDR2 from the germline V gene are SNHLY and FYNNEI. CDR3 size: 15 residues. Trimming took 6 bases from V and 0 from J, leaving 14 bases between them. The CDR3 nucleotides are TGTGCCAGCAGCCAGGGTGCAGGGATGAACACTGAAGCTTTCTTT. It codes for CASSQGAGMNTEAFF.